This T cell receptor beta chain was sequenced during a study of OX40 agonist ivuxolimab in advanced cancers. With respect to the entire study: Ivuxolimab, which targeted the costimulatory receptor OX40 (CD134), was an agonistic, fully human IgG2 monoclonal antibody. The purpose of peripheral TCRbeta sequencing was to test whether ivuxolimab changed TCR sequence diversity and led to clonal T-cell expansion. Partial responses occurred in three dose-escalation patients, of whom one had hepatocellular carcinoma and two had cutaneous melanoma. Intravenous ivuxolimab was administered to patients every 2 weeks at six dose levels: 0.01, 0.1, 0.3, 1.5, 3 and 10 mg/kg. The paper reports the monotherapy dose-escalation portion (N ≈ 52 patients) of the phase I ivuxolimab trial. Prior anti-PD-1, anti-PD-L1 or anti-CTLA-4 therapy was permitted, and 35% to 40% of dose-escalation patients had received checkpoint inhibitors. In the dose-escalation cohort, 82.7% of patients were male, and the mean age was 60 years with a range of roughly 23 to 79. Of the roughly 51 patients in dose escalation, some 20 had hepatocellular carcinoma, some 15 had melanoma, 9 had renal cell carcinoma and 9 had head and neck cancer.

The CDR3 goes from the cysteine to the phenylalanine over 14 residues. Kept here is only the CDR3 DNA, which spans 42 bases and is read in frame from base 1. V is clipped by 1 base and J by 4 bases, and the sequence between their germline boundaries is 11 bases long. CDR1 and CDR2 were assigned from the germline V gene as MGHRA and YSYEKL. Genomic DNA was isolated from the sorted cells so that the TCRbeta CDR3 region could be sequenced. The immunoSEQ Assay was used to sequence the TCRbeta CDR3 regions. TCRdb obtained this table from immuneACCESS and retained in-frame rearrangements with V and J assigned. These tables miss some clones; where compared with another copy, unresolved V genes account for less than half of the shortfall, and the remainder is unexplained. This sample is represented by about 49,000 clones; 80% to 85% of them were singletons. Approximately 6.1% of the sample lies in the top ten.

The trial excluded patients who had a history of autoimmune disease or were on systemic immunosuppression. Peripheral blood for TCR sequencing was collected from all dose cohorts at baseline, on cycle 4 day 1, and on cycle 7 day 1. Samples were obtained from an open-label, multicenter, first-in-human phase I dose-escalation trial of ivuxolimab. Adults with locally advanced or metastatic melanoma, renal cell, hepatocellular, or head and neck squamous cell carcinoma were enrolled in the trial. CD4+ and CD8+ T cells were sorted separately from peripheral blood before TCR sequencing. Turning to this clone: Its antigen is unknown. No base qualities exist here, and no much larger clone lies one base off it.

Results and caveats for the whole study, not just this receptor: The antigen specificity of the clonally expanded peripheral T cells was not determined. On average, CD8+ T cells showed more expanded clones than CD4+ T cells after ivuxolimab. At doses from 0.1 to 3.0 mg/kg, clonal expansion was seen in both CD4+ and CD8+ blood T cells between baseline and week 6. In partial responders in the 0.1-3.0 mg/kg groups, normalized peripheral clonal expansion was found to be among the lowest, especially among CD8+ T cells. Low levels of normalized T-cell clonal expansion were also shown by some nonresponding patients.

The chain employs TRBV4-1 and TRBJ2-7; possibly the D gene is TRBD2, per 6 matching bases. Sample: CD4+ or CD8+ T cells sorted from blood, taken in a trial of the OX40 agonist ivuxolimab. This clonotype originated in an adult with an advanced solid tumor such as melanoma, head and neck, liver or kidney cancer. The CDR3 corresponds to CASSQALAVYEQYF. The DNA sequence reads TGCGCCAGCAGCCAAGCACTAGCCGTTTACGAGCAGTACTTC.